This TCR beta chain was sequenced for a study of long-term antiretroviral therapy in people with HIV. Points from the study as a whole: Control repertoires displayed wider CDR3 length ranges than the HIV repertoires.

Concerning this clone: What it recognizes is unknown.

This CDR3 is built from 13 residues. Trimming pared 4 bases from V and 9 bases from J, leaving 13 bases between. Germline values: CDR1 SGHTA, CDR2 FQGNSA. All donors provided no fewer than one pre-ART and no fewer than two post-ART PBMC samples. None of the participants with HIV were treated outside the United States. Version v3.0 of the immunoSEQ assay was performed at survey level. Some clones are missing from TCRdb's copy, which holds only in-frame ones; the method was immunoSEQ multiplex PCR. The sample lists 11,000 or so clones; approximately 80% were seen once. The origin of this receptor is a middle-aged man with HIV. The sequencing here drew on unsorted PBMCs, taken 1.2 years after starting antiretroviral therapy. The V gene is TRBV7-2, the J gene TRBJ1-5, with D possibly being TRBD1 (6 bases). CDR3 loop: CASSYDRLGPQHF. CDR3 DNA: TGTGCCAGCAGCTACGACAGGCTAGGGCCCCAGCATTTT.